This T cell receptor beta chain was captured in a study of blood T cells in healthy people across ages. In the study overall: About one barcoded beta molecule per two T cells came from capture by template switching. Study-wide findings and caveats: Researchers report that TCR beta diversity correlated strongly with naive T cell percentage.

With a J-beta primer mix and a sample-barcoded 5' primer, a second PCR ran about 7 to 12 cycles. TCRdb analysed the 5' RACE reads with MiXCR anew, one entry per CDR3 protein. The table lists 1.5 million to 2 million distinct CDR3 sequences, 30% to 40% of them singletons. Notes on this clonotype: What it binds is unknown. This clone may be a read error of a much larger clone one base away.

The CDR3 runs to 17 residues. V dropped 1 base and J dropped 0 bases, with 16 bases sitting between them. Germline values: CDR1 SGHTA, CDR2 FQGNSA. Sequences were obtained from blood. This TCR derives from a woman aged 25 to 39 in good health. The chain joins TRBV7-2 to TRBJ2-7, with D unresolved. The CDR3 is CASSLDGLGRHSYEQYF. The DNA for the CDR3 is TGTGCCAGCAGCTTAGACGGATTGGGCAGACACTCCTACGAGCAGTACTTC.